The 25 T cell receptor beta chains presented below share a single source sample, sequenced in a study of radiotherapy plus CTLA-4 blockade in lung cancer. Data came from immunoSEQ multiplex PCR; TCRdb stores just in-frame clones and leaves some out. The sample includes tens of thousands of clones, more than 75% of them seen just once. The sample was peripheral blood, taken from a patient treated with radiotherapy plus ipilimumab. The receptors were sampled from a human donor with non-small cell lung cancer whose response to radiotherapy plus ipilimumab could not be evaluated.

This clone appeared once. This chain links TRBV7-2 with TRBJ2-5; TRBD2 matches at 10 bases. Trimming cost V 3 bases and J 2 bases; bases outside gene matches: 3. The germline V gene encodes CDR1 SGHTA and CDR2 FQGNSA. The CDR3 is 15 amino acids. The CDR3 DNA is TGTGCCAGCAGCTTGTCTAGCGGGAGACAAGAGACCCAGTACTTC. Protein sequence: CASSLSSGRQETQYF. Full variable domain (remainder filled in from reference TRBV7-2 and TRBJ2-5): GAGVSQSPSNKVTEKGKDVELRCDPISGHTALYWYRQSLGQGLEFLIYFQGNSAPDKSGLPSDRFSAERTGGSVSTLTIQRTQQEDSAVYLCASSLSSGRQETQYFGPGTRLLVL.

The rearrangement links TRBV7-3 to TRBJ2-1, with 11 positions matching TRBD1. Germline V gives CDR1 SGHTA, CDR2 FQGTGA. V lost 5 bases to trimming and J lost 6 bases; unmatched junction nucleotides: 3. This CDR3 spans 14 amino acids. The CDR3 DNA reads TGTGCCAGCAGCCTCGGGACAGGGGGCAATGAGCAGTTCTTC. Translating gives CASSLGTGGNEQFF.

The table lists this clone with a count of one. CDR3 protein: CASSERGNSGNTIYF. The CDR3 DNA sequence: TGTGCCAGCAGTGAGAGGGGGAACTCTGGAAACACCATATATTTT. The V gene is TRBV6-1, the J gene TRBJ1-3; D is perhaps TRBD1 (6 bases). Deletions cut 3 bases from V and 0 bases from J, with 9 bases between. Germline CDR1 reads MNHNS; CDR2 reads SASEGT. This CDR3 is built from 15 residues.

This clone was seen a single time. The J gene is TRBJ2-7, the V gene TRBV28; 14 nucleotides agree with TRBD2. The CDR3 has 16 residues. V lost 5 bases and J lost 3; bases outside the gene matches: 6. The germline CDR1 and CDR2 sequences are MDHEN and SYDVKM. The CDR3 sequence is CASSGAGTSGSYEQYF. The DNA of the CDR3 is TGTGCCAGCAGTGGAGCCGGGACTAGCGGGAGCTACGAGCAGTACTTC.

The chain has TRBV7-9 and TRBJ2-1, with 7 positions matching TRBD2. V shed 6 bases, J shed 10 bases, and the junction held 3 bases outside the gene matches. This CDR3 comprises 11 residues. Germline V CDR1 and CDR2: SEHNR, FQNEAQ (reference sequence). This CDR3 reads CASSWTREQFF. The CDR3 DNA reads as TGTGCCAGCAGTTGGACTAGGGAGCAGTTCTTC.

This rearrangement joins TRBV7-9 to TRBJ2-7, with 9 bases matching TRBD1. The CDR3 spans 16 residues. Germline V gives CDR1 SEHNR, CDR2 FQNEAQ (reference sequence). The ends lost 5 bases at V and 4 bases at J; junction bases unmatched: 12. The CDR3 DNA is TGTGCCAGCAGCGCCCTACCCGGGACAGGGCTTTACGAGCAGTACTTC. This encodes CASSALPGTGLYEQYF.

The chain joins TRBV28 to TRBJ1-1, with D hard to call. The CDR3 has 15 amino acids. V shed 5 bases and J shed 1 base, with 14 bases lying between them. Germline V CDR1 and CDR2: MDHEN, SYDVKM. The CDR3 loop is CASSPVWAGNTEAFF. The CDR3 bases are TGTGCCAGCAGTCCCGTTTGGGCAGGGAACACTGAAGCTTTCTTT.

The rearrangement links TRBV5-5 to TRBJ2-2; TRBD2 agrees at 9 bases. This CDR3 comprises 16 residues. Germline V gene sequence: CDR1 SGHKS, CDR2 YYEKEE (reference sequence). The V segment lost 1 base and the J segment 1 base; nucleotides outside the gene matches: 2. The DNA of the CDR3 is TGTGCCAGCAGCTTGAGGACTAGCGAGAACACCGGGGAGCTGTTTTTT. Translation gives CASSLRTSENTGELFF.

This clone was observed a handful of times. CDR3 protein: CAWRAGKGFEYSGNTIYF. The DNA of the CDR3 is TGTGCCTGGAGGGCGGGAAAGGGTTTTGAGTACTCTGGAAACACCATATATTTT. The V gene is TRBV30, the J gene TRBJ1-3; D not certain. CDR3 length equals 18 residues. The germline V gene encodes CDR1 GTSNPN and CDR2 SVGIG (reference sequence). The ends were cut back, 3 bases at V and 0 bases at J, with 21 bases in the middle.

The rearrangement links TRBV2 to TRBJ1-1; 7 bases line up with TRBD1. Germline trimming cut 3 bases from V and 3 bases from J; bases unmatched to any gene: 1. CDR1 and CDR2 (germline): SNHLY, FYNNEI. The CDR3 has 13 amino acids. The CDR3: CASSDQGDTEAFF. As DNA, the CDR3 is TGTGCCAGCAGTGACCAGGGGGACACTGAAGCTTTCTTT.

V gene TRBV4-2 combines with J gene TRBJ2-7; 9 bases match TRBD2. V gave up 0 bases and J gave up 0 bases; unmatched junction bases: 6. CDR3 length: 17 amino acids. Germline-derived CDR1 and CDR2 are LGHNA and YNFKEQ. The CDR3 loop is CASSQDLGSGSSYEQYF. In DNA form, the CDR3 reads TGTGCCAGCAGCCAAGACTTGGGTAGCGGGAGCTCCTACGAGCAGTACTTC.

V usage is TRBV28 and J usage is TRBJ2-1, with D perhaps TRBD2 (5 bases). The CDR3 runs to 14 residues. CDR1 is MDHEN, CDR2 SYDVKM, per germline. The V end was cut by 7 bases, the J end by 4 bases, with 14 bases between. CDR3: CASTPYRGYNEQFF. As DNA, the CDR3 is TGTGCCAGCACCCCATATCGGGGTTACAATGAGCAGTTCTTC.

This clone was recorded only once. This rearrangement joins TRBV18 to TRBJ1-5; D is perhaps TRBD1 (5 bases). This CDR3 contains 14 residues. The V end was cut by 5 bases, the J end by 11 bases, with 19 bases between. Per the germline V gene, CDR1 is KGHSH and CDR2 is LQKENI. The DNA of the CDR3 is TGTGCCAGCTCAAGCGGGACTCCAGGCAGGTCCCAGCATTTT. It encodes CASSSGTPGRSQHF.

CDR3 DNA sequence: TGTGCCAGCAGTTACTCTGTCCCAGGCTATGGCTACACCTTC. Translated, it gives CASSYSVPGYGYTF. This chain links TRBV6-5 with TRBJ1-2; D not certain. Trimming took off 0 bases at V and 4 bases at J, with 9 bases between the two ends. The CDR3 contains 14 residues. Per germline, CDR1 MNHEY and CDR2 SVGAGI.

The chain recombines TRBV18 with TRBJ1-4; D remains unclear. V was cut by 3 bases and J by 8 bases, with 7 bases left in between. The CDR3 consists of 12 residues. Germline CDR1 and CDR2: KGHSH and LQKENI. The CDR3 bases are TGTGCCAGCTCACCGCGGGAGGAAAAACTGTTTTTT. This gives the protein CASSPREEKLFF.

The rearrangement joins TRBV4-3 to TRBJ2-2, with D hard to call. With 0 bases removed from V and 7 bases from J, the gap between germline ends came to 12 bases. This CDR3 spans 15 amino acids. The germline gives CDR1 LGHNA, CDR2 YSLEER. The DNA of the CDR3 is TGCGCCAGCAGCCAAGAATCGACTGATAACGGGGAGCTGTTTTTT. Translating gives CASSQESTDNGELFF.

V gene TRBV5-1 combines with J gene TRBJ2-1, with TRBD2 matching over 11 bases. The V and J ends lost 1 base and 5 bases, in that order; junction bases with no gene match: 5. The CDR3 covers 16 residues. Germline loops: CDR1 SGHRS, CDR2 YFSETQ. The CDR3 bases are TGCGCCAGCAGCTTGTTGCCTAGCGGGAGGAACAATGAGCAGTTCTTC. As protein: CASSLLPSGRNNEQFF.

This rearrangement joins TRBV7-3 to TRBJ2-3; 7 positions agree with TRBD2. The CDR3 consists of 15 residues. Trimming cost V 4 bases and J 9 bases; bases outside gene matches: 13. The germline V gene has CDR1 SGHTA and CDR2 FQGTGA. CDR3 DNA sequence: TGTGCCAGCAGCTACCTCGGGGCCACCGGGGGGACGCAGTATTTT. It yields the protein CASSYLGATGGTQYF.

This chain joins TRBV4-2 and TRBJ2-1, with TRBD2 identical over 11 bases. V was clipped by 9 bases and J by 7 bases; unmatched bases: 8. Germline V gene sequence: CDR1 LGHNA, CDR2 YNFKEQ. CDR3 length: 14 amino acids. CDR3 bases: TGTGCCAGTCGAGGGACTAGCGGATTTAATGAGCAGTTCTTC. This gives the protein CASRGTSGFNEQFF.

A few counts support this clone. The gene calls are TRBV7-9 and TRBJ1-3; maybe TRBD1 (5 bases). This CDR3 is 14 amino acids long. V was trimmed by 5 bases and J by 2 bases, leaving 10 bases between them. Germline lookup yields CDR1 SEHNR and CDR2 FQNEAQ (reference sequence). In DNA form, the CDR3 reads TGTGCCAGCAGCCGGGCAGGGACTGGAAACACCATATATTTT. Translating gives CASSRAGTGNTIYF.

This clone was picked up a small number of times. V and J are TRBV5-1 and TRBJ1-5; tentative D call: TRBD1 (6 bases). The CDR3 is made up of 15 amino acids. The ends were cut back, 0 bases at V and 6 bases at J, with 13 bases in the middle. CDR1 and CDR2 from the germline V gene are SGHRS and YFSETQ. The DNA for the CDR3 is TGCGCCAGCAGCTTGGAAGGGGGGGGCGGTCAGCCCCAGCATTTT. As protein: CASSLEGGGGQPQHF.

This clone was detected a few times. This rearrangement joins TRBV2 to TRBJ2-1; the match to TRBD2 covers 12 bases. CDR3 size: 14 residues. V was clipped by 7 bases and J by 6 bases; unmatched bases: 4. Germline CDR1 SNHLY, CDR2 FYNNEI. CDR3 loop: CASIPGLAGNEQFF. CDR3 DNA: TGTGCCAGCATACCGGGACTAGCGGGCAATGAGCAGTTCTTC.

The chain recombines TRBV11-3 with TRBJ2-1, with D perhaps matching TRBD2 (6 bases). The CDR3 totals 18 residues. V lost 5 bases to trimming and J lost 0 bases, with 20 bases between them. CDR1 SGHNT and CDR2 YENEEA come from the germline V gene. CDR3 sequence: CASSPGASGFSSYNEQFF. The CDR3 coding sequence is TGTGCCAGCAGCCCCGGGGCCAGCGGGTTCAGCTCCTACAATGAGCAGTTCTTC. Full variable domain (rest looked up from reference TRBV11-3 and TRBJ2-1): EAGVVQSPRYKIIEKKQPVAFWCNPISGHNTLYWYLQNLGQGPELLIRYENEEAVDDSQLPKDRFSAERLKGVDSTLKIQPAELGDSAVYLCASSPGASGFSSYNEQFFGPGTRLTVL.

The V and J genes are TRBV5-4 and TRBJ2-6; 8 bases line up with TRBD1. Germline CDR1 and CDR2: SGHNT and YYREEE (reference sequence). V dropped 3 bases and J dropped 0; count of bases not matched to a gene: 8. The CDR3 totals 18 residues. CDR3 nucleotides: TGTGCCAGCAGCTCGGCCAGGGACAGGAGCTCTGGGGCCAACGTCCTGACTTTC. Residues: CASSSARDRSSGANVLTF.

V usage is TRBV6-5 and J usage is TRBJ2-5; possibly TRBD1 for D (5 bases). The germline V gene has CDR1 MNHEY and CDR2 SVGAGI. The CDR3 loop spans 14 amino acids. V lost 3 bases and J 3 bases, leaving 11 bases between the germline ends. CDR3 nucleotides: TGTGCCAGCAGTTATCGTGGCAGGGAAGAGACCCAGTACTTC. Translation: CASSYRGREETQYF.